Reported below is one T cell receptor (beta chain). The target of this receptor is not known. The sample holds no much larger clone one base away, and base qualities are not on file. This sample is drawn from a study of T cell changes during pregnancy in multiple sclerosis (dated by TCRdb to the late 2010s). As for the study more broadly: In women with multiple sclerosis, the researchers looked at how the T cell repertoire shifted as pregnancy progressed.

The library was obtained by the immunoSEQ multiplex PCR assay. TCRdb took this table from immuneACCESS and kept in-frame rearrangements with V and J called. Such tables lack part of the clones; where checked against another copy, unresolved V genes explain under half of the gap, and the rest is unexplained. This sample lists 91,000 or so clones; around 92% were detected once. The ten largest clonotypes hold approximately 1.9% of the sample. The material sequenced was peripheral blood, taken after pregnancy. The sequence was collected from a female donor with multiple sclerosis, enrolled in a pregnancy study.

In nucleotides, the sequence is TGTGCCAGCAGCGTAGGACAGGGGGCTCAATACGAGCAGTACTTC. The resulting protein is CASSVGQGAQYEQYF. The V gene is TRBV5-5 and the J gene is TRBJ2-7; 11 of the junction bases match TRBD1. After removal of 4 bases from V and 4 bases from J, the junction retains 7 bases not matched to a gene. Based on the germline V gene (reference sequence), the CDR1 and CDR2 sequences are SGHKS and YYEKEE. The cysteine opens and the phenylalanine closes a CDR3 of 15 amino acids. Of the read, only the CDR3 DNA is kept; its 45 bases are in frame from base 1.